This TCR beta chain derives from a study of CD8+CD57+ T cells in acquired aplastic anemia. This CDR3 comprises 13 residues. V was pared by 3 bases and J by 4 bases, with 10 bases between. In germline, CDR1 is ENHRY, CDR2 SYGVKD. Template material for TCR beta VDJ and CDR3 profiling consisted of genomic DNA. TCRdb recomputed calls from the reads with MiXCR, one row per CDR3 protein. The sample lists roughly 300,000 distinct CDR3 sequences; roughly three fifths were seen once. This clonotype was sampled from a human donor with severe aplastic anemia or a healthy control (not recorded which). The material sequenced was sorted CD4+, CD8+, or CD8+CD57+ T cells (not recorded which) from PBMCs. This sequence joins TRBV10-3 and TRBJ2-7; TRBD1 is a possible D gene (5 bases). CDR3 in amino acids: CAISDPQGYEQYF. The CDR3 region has the DNA TGTGCCATCAGTGATCCTCAGGGATACGAGCAGTACTTC.